This TCR beta chain was observed in a study of cytomegalovirus exposure and HLA in healthy donors. The study, taken as a whole, reports: Investigators reported about 160 TCR beta chains as tied to cytomegalovirus. In a later analysis, compared with equally common non-associated chains, HLA-associated beta chains were more expanded. Under in vitro conditions, a few CMV-associated chains were confirmed as specific for CMV antigens. A later analysis reportedly identified an Asian-associated ancestry cluster as carrying fewer N-insertions than the roughly 600-donor mean.

Trimming cost V 6 bases and J 0 bases, with 9 bases left between them. This CDR3 has 14 residues. From germline, CDR1 is ENHRY and CDR2 SYGVKD. Amplification used 60 Vbeta primers and 13 Jbeta primers. Using immunoSEQ multiplex PCR, the repertoire was profiled, and TCRdb retains in-frame clones only, with some absent. This sample yields some 150,000 clones, of which 60% to 85% are seen a single time; roughly 3.5% belongs to the top ten. As to this clone: Its antigen is not known.

Sample: PBMCs. V is TRBV10-3 and J is TRBJ1-5, with TRBD1 as a possible D gene (5 bases). The source of this sequence is a man aged 25 to 45 in good health and CMV-seropositive. CDR3 sequence reads: CAISSRVSNQPQHF. DNA of the CDR3: TGTGCCATCAGCTCCAGGGTTAGCAATCAGCCCCAGCATTTT.